This T cell receptor (beta chain) was sequenced in a study of T cells in Graves' hyperthyroidism and ophthalmopathy. TCR beta CDR3 region amplification was performed from RNA transcripts. The HTBI primer set served for first-round RT-PCR of the TCR CDR3. TCRdb called the multiplex PCR reads again in MiXCR, with one record for every CDR3 protein. The sample has approximately 420,000 distinct CDR3 sequences; roughly an eighth are singletons. V lost 1 base and J lost 0; bases outside the gene matches: 3. Germline values: CDR1 SGDLS, CDR2 YYNGEE. This CDR3 is built from 15 residues. Many counts were recorded for this clonotype.

The chain links TRBV9 to TRBJ1-1, with 7 bases fitting TRBD1. Specimen: blood. The receptor was isolated from a young woman with Graves' hyperthyroidism. The DNA of the CDR3 is TGTGCCAGCAGCGTAACGACAGGGATGAACACTGAAGCTTTCTTT. Translated, it gives CASSVTTGMNTEAFF. Variable domain in full (rest from reference TRBV9 and TRBJ1-1): DSGVTQTPKHLITATGQRVTLRCSPRSGDLSVYWYQQSLDQGLQFLIQYYNGEERAKGNILERFSAQQFPDLHSELNLSSLELGDSALYFCASSVTTGMNTEAFFGQGTRLTVV.